These 6 T cell receptor beta chains originate from one sample sequenced in a study of T-cell reconstitution after alpha-beta-depleted transplantation in children. A library of TCRbeta sequences, prepared with unique molecular identifiers, was generated. TCRdb independently ran MiXCR on the PCR reads; one entry per CDR3 protein. Of about 610,000 distinct CDR3 sequences listed, under 12% are singletons. Sequenced material: PBMCs from the stem cell graft donor, taken from the stem cell graft. These receptors came from a human donor who donated a stem cell graft to a child with acute myeloid leukemia.

The V and J genes are TRBV9 and TRBJ1-1; tentative D call: TRBD1 (5 bases). Germline loops: CDR1 SGDLS, CDR2 YYNGEE. The CDR3 is made up of 17 amino acids. V was trimmed by 0 bases and J by 1 base, leaving 16 bases between them. The CDR3, as DNA: TGTGCCAGCAGCGTAGGGGGCTGGGCAGGATCGAACACTGAAGCTTTCTTT. Residues: CASSVGGWAGSNTEAFF.

This clonotype was counted only a few times. The rearrangement uses TRBV20-1 and TRBJ1-1; no definite D call. The CDR3 sequence is 10 residues long. Germline V gene sequence: CDR1 DFQATT, CDR2 SNEGSKA (reference sequence). Trimming took off 4 bases at V and 2 bases at J, with 2 bases between the two ends. The CDR3 loop reads CSAINTEAFF. CDR3 in DNA: TGCAGTGCTATTAACACTGAAGCTTTCTTT.

J is TRBJ2-1 and V is TRBV29-1; 7 positions agree with TRBD2. CDR1 is SQVTM and CDR2 is ANQGSEA in the germline V gene. There are 14 residues in the CDR3. J gave up 8 bases and V 3 bases, and 10 bases lay outside the gene matches. The CDR3 protein is CSVDAGASLYEQFF. The CDR3, as DNA: TGCAGCGTTGACGCGGGAGCCTCTTTGTATGAGCAGTTCTTC.

This clonotype was detected ten times or more. The J gene is TRBJ2-1, the V gene TRBV7-2, with 9 bases matching TRBD2. The V and J ends lost 2 bases and 6 bases, in that order; junction bases with no gene match: 5. Per germline, CDR1 SGHTA and CDR2 FQGNSA. CDR3 size: 15 residues. The CDR3 DNA reads TGTGCCAGCAGCTTATATGGGACTAGCCCCAATGAGCAGTTCTTC. The encoded protein is CASSLYGTSPNEQFF.

In its sample, this clonotype was seen many times. The V call is TRBV7-9, the J call TRBJ2-7, with D maybe TRBD1 (6 bases). The V and J ends lost 2 bases and 4 bases respectively, with 15 bases between them. The germline CDR1 and CDR2 sequences are SEHNR and FQNEAQ (reference sequence). There are 15 residues in the CDR3. The DNA for the CDR3 is TGTGCCAGCAGCTTAAGTACAGGGCTCCTATACGAGCAGTACTTC. Its protein is CASSLSTGLLYEQYF.

This rearrangement joins TRBV11-2 to TRBJ2-7, with 8 bases that match TRBD2. Germline trimming cut 1 base from V and 2 bases from J; bases unmatched to any gene: 4. Per the germline V gene, CDR1 is SGHAT and CDR2 is FQNNGV. There are 15 residues in the CDR3. The CDR3 loop reads CASSLGHSGTYEQYF. The CDR3 DNA reads as TGTGCCAGCAGCTTAGGCCATAGCGGGACCTACGAGCAGTACTTC.